In this sample, the clone carrying this T cell receptor beta chain turned up many times. Its matching antigen is unknown. Time point described: newly diagnosed GD, antithyroid drugs for less than 3 months. From PBMCs, RNA was extracted and then used to make the TCR library. Graves' disease was diagnosed by American Thyroid Association guidelines. Relying on iRepertoire HTBI primers and Arm-PCR of CDR3 regions, the team built TCR beta libraries. TCRdb processed the multiplex PCR reads anew with MiXCR; each CDR3 protein has one entry. Of over 400,000 distinct CDR3 sequences in the sample, approximately 15% were seen once. The data were obtained in a study of regulatory T cells in long-lasting Graves disease. Findings of the study overall: Persistent Graves' patients showed reduced TCR diversity versus newly diagnosed patients. It was in persistent disease that TRBV28, TRBJ1-2 and TRBJ2-5 were favored.

Trimming removed 10 bases at V and 5 bases at J, with 17 bases between. From germline, CDR1 is ENHRY and CDR2 SYGVKD. The CDR3 is made up of 13 amino acids. These data also featured in a second study, about T cells in Graves' hyperthyroidism and ophthalmopathy. That report adds: Ophthalmopathy stood apart from stable hyperthyroidism in a 13 V-J model.

This clonotype was obtained from a woman in her forties or fifties with Graves disease. The material was peripheral blood mononuclear cells (PBMCs), obtained at new diagnosis, from a patient treated with antithyroid drugs. V gene TRBV10-3 combines with J gene TRBJ2-5, with D unclear. The CDR3 is CATNGEDAETQYF. The CDR3 DNA reads TGTGCCACCAACGGTGAGGATGCGGAGACCCAGTACTTC.